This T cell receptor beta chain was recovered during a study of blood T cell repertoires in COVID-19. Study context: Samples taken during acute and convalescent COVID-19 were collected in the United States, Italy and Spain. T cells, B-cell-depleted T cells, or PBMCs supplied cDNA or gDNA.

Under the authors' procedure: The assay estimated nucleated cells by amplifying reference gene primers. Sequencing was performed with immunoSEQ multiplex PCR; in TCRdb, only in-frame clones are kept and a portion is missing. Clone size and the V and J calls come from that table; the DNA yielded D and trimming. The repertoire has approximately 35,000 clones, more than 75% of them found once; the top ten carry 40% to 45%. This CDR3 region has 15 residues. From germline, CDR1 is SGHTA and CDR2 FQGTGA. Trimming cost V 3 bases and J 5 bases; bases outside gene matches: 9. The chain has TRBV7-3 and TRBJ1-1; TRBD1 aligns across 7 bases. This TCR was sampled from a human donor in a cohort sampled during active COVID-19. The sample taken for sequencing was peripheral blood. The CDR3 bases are TGTGCCAGCAGCTTGTTAGCAGGGGGTAAAACTGAAGCTTTCTTT. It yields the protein CASSLLAGGKTEAFF.